This T cell receptor beta chain was captured in a study of PD-1 blockade in classical Hodgkin lymphoma (dated by TCRdb to the early 2020s). About the full investigation: Nivolumab dosing was 3 mg/kg intravenously every 2 weeks, continuing until either disease progression or unacceptable toxicity. To define a peripheral blood immune signature of response to PD-1 blockade in classical Hodgkin lymphoma, the study combined TCR beta sequencing with CyTOF. Summary of the overall study and its limitations: Baseline TCR diversity was reported as lower in newly diagnosed patients than in healthy donors, and lower still in relapsed/refractory patients. Trial patients with a complete response had baseline diversity similar to that of newly diagnosed patients, while partial responders and progressors had significantly lower diversity. Lower diversity was observed in patients in whom nivolumab was started less than 1 year after ASCT, and these patients were excluded from later analyses so that confounding by immune reconstitution would be avoided. The study was restricted to a single clinical trial cohort, and the causes of repertoire differences, possibly disease activity or prior therapy, were left undefined. A significant rise by C4D1 was seen in CD4+ but not CD8+ TCR diversity (p=0.0027 vs p=0.16), with the rise being most apparent in complete responders (p=0.02).

The Qiagen DNeasy kit was used to extract genomic DNA from unsorted PBMCs and from the negatively selected CD4+ and CD8+ fractions. TCR beta CDR3 regions were amplified by immunoSEQ multiplex PCR using primers annealing to V and J segments. A synthetic immune receptor repertoire was used to minimize amplification bias, and remaining bias was computationally removed after sequencing. As for how the authors treated the data: Repertoire diversity was quantified as the Shannon entropy index using custom Python scripts. Unsorted, CD4+ and CD8+ repertoires were examined separately, except in combined analyses, for which CD4+ and CD8+ sequences were merged in silico. Clonal expansion was defined as at least a 2-fold frequency increase after treatment relative to C1D1, with a pseudocount of 0.5 for undetected baseline clones. Clones with 0 or 1 copy at C1D1 were classified as singleton clones, and clones with 2 or more copies were classified as non-singleton clones. Clones expanded in unsorted samples were annotated as CD4+, CD8+ or unknown by matching protein sequences in sorted samples from the same patient. Wilcoxon tests on paired samples were used to test changes in diversity from C1D1 to C4D1. Here the immuneACCESS table is served through TCRdb, limited to in-frame sequences with V and J called. Missing clones are a known gap in these copies; in checked studies unresolved V genes cover under half, and the rest lacks a known reason. The DNA was the basis for D and trimming; V, J and clone size are from that table. The sample yields 75,000 to 100,000 clones; roughly 83% were counted once. The ten largest make up more than 10% of the sample.

Regarding this clone: No antigen is known for it. Base qualities are missing; no much larger clone stands one base away.

Per the publication, the time point label means: cycle 1 day 1 (C1D1), immediately before nivolumab initiation. Relapse after autologous stem cell transplantation had occurred in all trial patients, and cohorts A, B and C were distinguished by prior brentuximab vedotin exposure. A total of 56 patients with relapsed/refractory classical Hodgkin lymphoma made up the trial cohort, and each patient's best overall response was complete response, partial response or progressive disease. Trial patients were treated with single-agent nivolumab in the multi-cohort phase II CheckMate 205 trial. Best overall response was determined by an independent review committee according to the 2007 International Working Group response criteria. Trial PBMCs were obtained immediately prior to nivolumab initiation (C1D1) and on therapy at cycle 2 day 1 and cycle 4 day 1. After peripheral blood was drawn into 8 mL Vacutainer Cell Preparation Tubes, PBMCs were isolated by centrifugation and then cryopreserved.

This TCR came from a human donor with classical Hodgkin lymphoma. This specimen consisted of peripheral blood mononuclear cells (PBMCs), obtained at baseline.

CDR3 loop: CAIKAGQTQYF. The base sequence is TGTGCCATCAAAGCAGGGCAGACCCAGTACTTC. The chain is assembled from TRBV10-3 and TRBJ2-5, and perhaps TRBD1 as D gene, on 5 matching bases. Sequences ENHRY (CDR1) and SYGVKD (CDR2) are obtained from the germline V gene. From its cysteine to its phenylalanine, the CDR3 spans 11 amino acids. Just CDR3 DNA is preserved here, 33 bases in frame from base 1. A distance of 9 bases separates the germline ends of V and J, which lose 7 bases and 6 bases respectively.